The rows below give T cell receptor beta chains drawn from one sample of a study of identical twins. TCRdb recomputed calls from the 5' RACE reads with MiXCR, one row per CDR3 protein. The sample holds about 700,000 distinct CDR3 sequences, 5.5% to 6.5% seen once. The sample comprised naive T cells sorted from blood. These receptors were taken from a man between 18 and 35 years old in good health. Each CDR3 is given with its conserved first and last residue. D genes are given only for firm matches. Not every row has a clone size; where given, it reads once, few, many or a size class.

V gene	J gene	CDR3 length	D gene	clone size	CDR3 DNA	CDR3 protein
TRBV29-1	TRBJ2-7	13	NA	many	TGCAGCGTTTTGGACAGTAGTACCTACGAGCAGTACTTC	CSVLDSSTYEQYF
TRBV18	TRBJ2-7	13	NA	NA	TGTGCCAGCTCACCATCTCAGGGCTACGAGCAGTACTTC	CASSPSQGYEQYF
TRBV29-1	TRBJ2-1	15	TRBD1	many	TGCAGCGTTGAATCGGACAGGGGGCTTGTCAATGAGCAGTTCTTC	CSVESDRGLVNEQFF
TRBV5-1	TRBJ1-1	17	NA	NA	TGCGCCAGCAGCTCCGCTCTAACGGCACTAAGGGGCACTGAAGCTTTCTTT	CASSSALTALRGTEAFF
TRBV20-1	TRBJ2-1	13	TRBD2	many	TGCAGTGCTAGACCTCAGCGGGAGACTGAGCAGTTCTTC	CSARPQRETEQFF
TRBV16	TRBJ2-1	15	TRBD1	many	TGTGCCAGCAGCCGACCGGGACAGGGATTCAATGAGCAGTTCTTC	CASSRPGQGFNEQFF
TRBV11-2	TRBJ2-7	12	NA	NA	TGTGCCAGCAGCGAGCGGTCCTACGAGCAGTACTTC	CASSERSYEQYF
TRBV6-5	TRBJ1-5	16	TRBD1	many	TGTGCCAGCAGTTCAATTTCCGGGACAGGTATTCAGCCCCAGCATTTT	CASSSISGTGIQPQHF
TRBV9	TRBJ1-4	15	TRBD1	many	TGTGCCAGCAGCGTAGCGGGACAGGTCGGTGAAAAACTGTTTTTT	CASSVAGQVGEKLFF
TRBV5-1	TRBJ2-5	14	TRBD1	few	TGCGCCAGCAGCCTGGACAGGGCGAAAGAGAACCAGTACTTC	CASSLDRAKENQYF
TRBV7-2	TRBJ2-7	15	TRBD2	NA	TGTGCCAGCAGTACGACTAGCGGGAGTCTGTACGAGCAGTACTTC	CASSTTSGSLYEQYF
TRBV7-2	TRBJ2-7	15	NA	once	TGTGCCAGCAGCTTATCGTTTGCCAGCTCCTACGAGCAGTACTTC	CASSLSFASSYEQYF
TRBV7-2	TRBJ2-7	16	TRBD2	few	TGTGCCAGCAGCATCTTAGGGACTAGCCACTCCTACGAGCAGTACTTC	CASSILGTSHSYEQYF
TRBV29-1	TRBJ2-1	13	TRBD2	once	TGCAGCGTCCCGGGACTAGCGTTTTATGAGCAGTTCTTC	CSVPGLAFYEQFF
TRBV7-2	TRBJ2-2	14	NA	many	TGTGCCAGCAGAATTGGACTAAACACCGGGGAGCTGTTTTTT	CASRIGLNTGELFF
TRBV5-1	TRBJ2-1	16	TRBD2	few	TGCGCCAGCAGCCCACAGGCCCTAGCGGGGGGGAATGAGCAGTTCTTC	CASSPQALAGGNEQFF
TRBV20-1	TRBJ2-3	17	TRBD1	many	TGCAGTGCCGCCCCCACCCGCCGGGACAGGGGACCAGATACGCAGTATTTT	CSAAPTRRDRGPDTQYF
TRBV29-1	TRBJ2-1	15	TRBD2	many	TGCAGCGTAATTCCCGGACGGACTAGACCCAATGAGCAGTTCTTC	CSVIPGRTRPNEQFF
TRBV11-2	TRBJ2-1	16	NA	NA	TGTGCCAGCAGCTCTTTCCTCGGGTTCGCCAGCAATGAGCAGTTCTTC	CASSSFLGFASNEQFF
TRBV29-1	TRBJ2-5	12	NA	many	TGCAGCGTTGATCAGGGCTCGGAGACCCAGTACTTC	CSVDQGSETQYF
TRBV5-1	TRBJ2-7	14	NA	few	TGCGCCAGCAGCTTGGGGCAGGAGACAAACGAGCAGTACTTC	CASSLGQETNEQYF
TRBV11-2	TRBJ2-4	10	NA	many	TGTGCCAGCAGCTCTGGACTACAGTACTTC	CASSSGLQYF
TRBV28	TRBJ2-5	14	TRBD2	NA	TGTGCCAGCGGTCTTGGGACTAGGGGATGGACCCAGTACTTC	CASGLGTRGWTQYF
TRBV19	TRBJ1-1	13	NA	NA	TGTGCCGTAGGCTACGGGGGCGACACTGAAGCTTTCTTT	CAVGYGGDTEAFF
TRBV20-1	TRBJ2-3	13	NA	many	TGCAGTGCTAAACGCGGGAGCACAGATACGCAGTATTTT	CSAKRGSTDTQYF
TRBV6-6	TRBJ2-1	12	NA	many	TGTGCCAGCAGCCCACTAGGGGATGAGCAGTTCTTC	CASSPLGDEQFF
TRBV6-2/TRBV6-3	TRBJ1-3	15	NA	many	TGTGCCAGCAGTGACGGACCGATCTCTGGAAACACCATATATTTT	CASSDGPISGNTIYF
TRBV27	TRBJ2-3	15	NA	few	TGTGCCAGCAGTTTATCAGGAGTGGGCGCAGATACGCAGTATTTT	CASSLSGVGADTQYF
TRBV27	TRBJ2-1	15	TRBD2	NA	TGTGCCAGCGGTTTAGCGGGAGATATAGGGGATGAGCAGTTCTTC	CASGLAGDIGDEQFF
TRBV10-3	TRBJ2-5	15	NA	many	TGTGCCATCAGTCGCCCCGGGGGAACCCAAGAGACCCAGTACTTC	CAISRPGGTQETQYF